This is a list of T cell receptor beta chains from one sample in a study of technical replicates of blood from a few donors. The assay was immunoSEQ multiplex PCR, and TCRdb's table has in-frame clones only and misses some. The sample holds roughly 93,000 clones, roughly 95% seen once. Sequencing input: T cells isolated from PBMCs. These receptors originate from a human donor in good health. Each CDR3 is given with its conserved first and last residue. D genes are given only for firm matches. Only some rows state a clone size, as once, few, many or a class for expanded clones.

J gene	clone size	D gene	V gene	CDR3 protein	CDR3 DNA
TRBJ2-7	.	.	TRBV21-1	CASSKGTRQGWSCYEQYF	TGTGCCAGCAGCAAAGGAACGAGACAGGGGTGGTCCTGCTACGAGCAGTACTTC
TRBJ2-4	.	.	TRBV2	CASRQDIGQNIQYF	TGTGCCAGCAGACAGGACATCGGGCAAAACATTCAGTACTTC
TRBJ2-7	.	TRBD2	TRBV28	CASLGREGGYEQYF	TGTGCCAGCTTGGGGCGGGAGGGCGGGTACGAGCAGTACTTC
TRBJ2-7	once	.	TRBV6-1	CASTKTETGSYEQYF	TGTGCCAGCACAAAGACAGAAACTGGCTCCTACGAGCAGTACTTC
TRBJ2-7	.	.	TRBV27	CASSLRQSYEQYF	TGTGCCAGCAGTTTGAGGCAGAGCTACGAGCAGTACTTC
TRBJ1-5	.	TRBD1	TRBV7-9	CASSAGTGSISGNQPQHF	TGTGCCAGCAGCGCCGGGACAGGGAGCATCAGTGGCAATCAGCCCCAGCATTTT
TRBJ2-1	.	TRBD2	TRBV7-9	CASSLSMTSGGDNEQFF	TGTGCCAGCAGCTTATCTATGACTAGCGGGGGGGACAATGAGCAGTTCTTC
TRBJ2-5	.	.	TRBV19	CASSPGGARETQYF	TGTGCCAGTAGTCCTGGGGGGGCGCGGGAGACCCAGTACTTC
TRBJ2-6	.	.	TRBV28	CASSLSGANVLTF	TGTGCCAGCAGCTTGTCTGGGGCCAACGTCCTGACTTTC
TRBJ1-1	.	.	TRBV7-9	CASRRGGFDNTEAFF	TGTGCCAGCAGACGGGGGGGTTTTGATAACACTGAAGCTTTCTTT
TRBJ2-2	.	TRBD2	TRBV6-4	CASSPGPGGYAGELFF	TGTGCCAGCAGCCCAGGGCCGGGGGGTTACGCCGGGGAGCTGTTTTTT
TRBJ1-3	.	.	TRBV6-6	CASSIRGDGNTIYF	TGTGCCAGCAGTATACGGGGGGATGGAAACACCATATATTTT
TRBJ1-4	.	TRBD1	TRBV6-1	CASRTGGQEKLFF	TGTGCCAGCAGAACAGGGGGCCAGGAAAAACTGTTTTTT
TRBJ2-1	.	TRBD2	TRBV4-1	CASSQDPHSGRVYNEQFF	TGCGCCAGCAGCCAAGACCCCCATAGCGGGAGGGTCTACAATGAGCAGTTCTTC
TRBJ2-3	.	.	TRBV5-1	CASSSLSGGTDTQYF	TGCGCCAGCAGCTCACTAAGCGGAGGCACAGATACGCAGTATTTT
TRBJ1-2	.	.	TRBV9	CASSVVSGVGYTF	TGTGCCAGCAGCGTAGTTTCGGGGGTCGGCTACACCTTC
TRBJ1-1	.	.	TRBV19	CASSALWPGDYKNTEAFF	TGTGCCAGCAGTGCCCTATGGCCAGGGGATTATAAGAACACTGAAGCTTTCTTT
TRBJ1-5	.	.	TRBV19	CASGFLDAYQPQHF	TGTGCCAGTGGCTTTCTCGATGCCTATCAGCCCCAGCATTTT
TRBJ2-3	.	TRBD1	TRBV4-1	CASSQVGTGGRVGTDTQYF	TGCGCCAGCAGCCAAGTAGGGACAGGGGGCCGGGTAGGCACAGATACGCAGTATTTT
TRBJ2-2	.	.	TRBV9	CASSVAGQGRAGELFF	TGTGCCAGCAGCGTAGCTGGCCAGGGTAGGGCCGGGGAGCTGTTTTTT
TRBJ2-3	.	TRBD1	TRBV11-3	CASSKTGGYSDTQYF	TGTGCCAGCAGCAAGACAGGGGGTTATTCAGATACGCAGTATTTT
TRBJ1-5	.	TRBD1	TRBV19	CASSDKYGQGRNQPQHF	TGTGCCAGTAGTGACAAATATGGACAGGGCCGCAATCAGCCCCAGCATTTT
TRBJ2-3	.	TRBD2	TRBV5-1	CASSKLTSGLTDTQYF	TGCGCCAGCAGCAAGCTGACTAGCGGGCTCACAGATACGCAGTATTTT
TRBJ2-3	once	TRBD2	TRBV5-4	CASSSGLAGGQHTDTQYF	TGTGCCAGCAGCTCAGGACTAGCGGGGGGCCAGCACACAGATACGCAGTATTTT
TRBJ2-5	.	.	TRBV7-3	CASSLDLAETQYF	TGTGCCAGCAGCTTAGACTTAGCAGAGACCCAGTACTTC
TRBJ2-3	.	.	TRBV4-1	CASSQIQDTQYF	TGCGCCAGCAGCCAAATCCAAGATACGCAGTATTTT
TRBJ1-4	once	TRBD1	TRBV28	CASRMGQGGEKLFF	TGTGCCAGCAGAATGGGACAGGGTGGGGAAAAACTGTTTTTT
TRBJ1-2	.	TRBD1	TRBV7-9	CASSSNLGTGGGYTF	TGTGCCAGCAGCTCTAATCTCGGGACAGGGGGTGGCTACACCTTC
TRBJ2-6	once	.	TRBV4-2	CASSHGGFAGANVLTF	TGTGCCAGCAGCCATGGGGGGTTTGCCGGGGCCAACGTCCTGACTTTC
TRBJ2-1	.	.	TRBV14	CASSQGGALVNEQFF	TGTGCCAGCAGCCAAGGCGGGGCCCTGGTAAATGAGCAGTTCTTC
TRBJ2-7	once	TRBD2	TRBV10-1	CASSPGTGGLYEQYF	TGCGCCAGCAGTCCCGGGACGGGAGGGCTATACGAGCAGTACTTC
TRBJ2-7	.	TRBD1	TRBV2	CASSVYRDSIEQYF	TGTGCCAGCAGTGTGTATAGGGACAGTATCGAGCAGTACTTC
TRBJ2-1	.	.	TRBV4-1	CASSRVGSLTYNEQFF	TGCGCCAGCAGCCGCGTCGGGTCACTCACCTACAATGAGCAGTTCTTC
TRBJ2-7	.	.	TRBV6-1	CAIWRPSRFEQYF	TGTGCCATCTGGCGGCCAAGCCGATTCGAGCAGTACTTC